Presented here are 10 T cell receptor beta chains from one specimen sequenced in a study of cytomegalovirus exposure and HLA in healthy donors. PCR used 60 Vbeta primers and 13 Jbeta primers. Method: immunoSEQ multiplex PCR; TCRdb's copy keeps in-frame clones and lacks some. The table shows about 140,000 clones, with 70% to 85% occurring only once. The specimen sequenced was PBMCs. These receptors were obtained from a man in his thirties or forties in good health and CMV-seropositive.

This clone was picked up a small number of times. The chain couples TRBV28 to TRBJ2-7, with 8 bases lining up with TRBD1. V was clipped by 6 bases and J by 2 bases; unmatched bases: 9. CDR3 length equals 15 residues. The germline V gene encodes CDR1 MDHEN and CDR2 SYDVKM. The CDR3, as DNA: TGTGCCAGCAGCAAACCCCAGGGGGCGGCCTACGAGCAGTACTTC. It translates to CASSKPQGAAYEQYF.

V usage is TRBV28 and J usage is TRBJ1-3; a weak D match, TRBD1 (6 bases). Germline V gene data show CDR1 as MDHEN and CDR2 as SYDVKM. The ends were cut back, 2 bases at V and 4 bases at J, with 18 bases in the middle. The CDR3 extends over 17 amino acids. This CDR3 is CASSLVGGGVSGNTIYF. The CDR3 region has the DNA TGTGCCAGCAGTTTAGTAGGGGGGGGAGTCTCGGGAAACACCATATATTTT. The full variable domain, its missing parts supplied by reference TRBV28 and TRBJ1-3, is DVKVTQSSRYLVKRTGEKVFLECVQDMDHENMFWYRQDPGLGLRLIYFSYDVKMKEKGDIPEGYSVSREKKERFSLILESASTNQTSMYLCASSLVGGGVSGNTIYFGEGSWLTVV.

The gene calls are TRBV5-1 and TRBJ1-5; TRBD1 might be the D (6 bases). Germline loops: CDR1 SGHRS, CDR2 YFSETQ. The CDR3 covers 15 residues. V lost 8 bases and J lost 4, with 19 bases in between. CDR3 amino acids: CASKREGGPNQPQHF. The CDR3 DNA sequence: TGCGCCAGTAAAAGGGAGGGGGGCCCAAATCAGCCCCAGCATTTT.

The J gene is TRBJ2-3, the V gene TRBV5-6; 8 bases map to TRBD1. CDR3 size: 18 residues. With V trimmed by 0 bases and J by 4 bases, 13 bases remained unmatched. Looked up from germline, CDR1 is SGHDT and CDR2 is YYEEEE. The CDR3 DNA sequence: TGTGCCAGCAGCTTGGGCGGCGTCGACAGGGGAAGTGCAGATACGCAGTATTTT. Its translation: CASSLGGVDRGSADTQYF.

This clone showed up just once. This CDR3 reads CATTLGAARDEQFF. CDR3 DNA sequence: TGTGCCACCACCCTGGGGGCCGCTAGAGATGAGCAGTTCTTC. The chain couples TRBV21-1 to TRBJ2-1; the table's D call TRBD1 went unverified against the DNA. TRBV21-1 is a known pseudogene. The length of the CDR3 is 14 residues.

The chain employs TRBV2 and TRBJ1-3, with 7 bases aligning to TRBD1. CDR3 length: 14 amino acids. Germline CDR1 reads SNHLY; CDR2 reads FYNNEI. V lost 4 bases and J lost 8; bases outside the gene matches: 8. CDR3 region: CASSGRDSLDTIYF. CDR3 DNA: TGTGCCAGCAGTGGACGGGACAGTTTGGACACCATATATTTT. The complete variable domain, with remaining parts taken from reference TRBV2 and TRBJ1-3, reads EPEVTQTPSHQVTQMGQEVILRCVPISNHLYFYWYRQILGQKVEFLVSFYNNEISEKSEIFDDQFSVERPDGSNFTLKIRSTKLEDSAMYFCASSGRDSLDTIYFGEGSWLTVV.

The chain couples TRBV7-9 to TRBJ2-2; 9 nucleotides align to TRBD1. The CDR3 contains 18 residues. V lost 4 bases, J lost 1 base, and 10 bases stayed unmatched. The germline V gene has CDR1 SEHNR and CDR2 FQNEAQ (reference sequence). CDR3 amino acids: CASSSQAGQGLNTGELFF. The CDR3 DNA sequence: TGTGCCAGCAGCTCGCAAGCTGGACAGGGGTTGAACACCGGGGAGCTGTTTTTT. The complete variable domain, with remaining parts taken from reference TRBV7-9 and TRBJ2-2, reads DTGVSQNPRHKITKRGQNVTFRCDPISEHNRLYWYRQTLGQGPEFLTYFQNEAQLEKSRLLSDRFSAERPKGSFSTLEIQRTEQGDSAMYLCASSSQAGQGLNTGELFFGEGSRLTVL.

The chain couples TRBV28 to TRBJ2-3; 10 bases match TRBD2. In germline, CDR1 is MDHEN, CDR2 SYDVKM. CDR3 length: 14 amino acids. The ends lost 8 bases at V and 3 bases at J; junction bases unmatched: 5. CDR3 sequence: CASRMGLATDTQYF. The CDR3, as DNA: TGTGCCAGCCGTATGGGACTAGCGACAGATACGCAGTATTTT.

The chain recombines TRBV14 with TRBJ2-6; 7 bases agree with TRBD1. The CDR3 is made up of 15 amino acids. Losses at the gene ends were 4 bases for V and 2 bases for J; bases not matched to a gene: 2. Germline V lookup: CDR1 SGHDN, CDR2 FVKESK. CDR3 sequence (DNA): TGTGCCAGCAGCCCCCAGGGGGCTGGGGCCAACGTCCTGACTTTC. This gives the protein CASSPQGAGANVLTF.

With regard to this clone: The same CDR3 arises from other DNA sequences in this sample as well. V and J are TRBV28 and TRBJ2-3; perhaps TRBD1 as D (6 bases). Germline V gene lookup returns CDR1 MDHEN and CDR2 SYDVKM. V was cut by 10 bases and J by 3 bases, with 17 bases left in between. The CDR3 is 14 residues long. CDR3 nucleotides: TGTGCCATTATGGACAGCGGCTATACAGATACGCAGTATTTT. Residues: CAIMDSGYTDTQYF.